The 21 T cell receptor beta chains listed next were all sequenced from one sample in a study of Ad26.COV2.S vaccination and SARS-CoV-2 variants. Sequenced by immunoSEQ multiplex PCR; TCRdb stores in-frame clones only, minus some. The sample contains a few hundred thousand clones, around nine tenths of which appear only once. Treatment noted: roughly 20 received Ad26.COV2.S at low or high dose, single or two shots; roughly 5 received placebo; per-sample allocation not given. Samples were taken on day 63 after the first vaccine or placebo injection. Sequenced here: peripheral blood, sampled in a trial of Ad26.COV2.S vaccine versus placebo. The receptors derive from a person between 18 and 65 years old who received the Ad26.COV2.S COVID-19 vaccine or a placebo.

The chain combines TRBV19 with TRBJ2-3, with D unresolved. Germline CDR1 LNHDA, CDR2 SQIVND (reference sequence). The length of the CDR3 is 14 residues. V was trimmed by 8 bases and J by 4 bases, leaving 16 bases between them. CDR3 nucleotide sequence: TGTGCCAGTCAACTGAGTAGCTCCGCAGATACGCAGTATTTT. The encoded protein is CASQLSSSADTQYF.

V and J are TRBV18 and TRBJ1-2; no firm D call. V was cut by 0 bases and J by 3 bases, with 8 bases left in between. The CDR3 covers 14 residues. CDR1 is KGHSH and CDR2 is LQKENI in the germline V gene. The DNA for the CDR3 is TGTGCCAGCTCACCACCTTACCCTTACTATGGCTACACCTTC. Translating gives CASSPPYPYYGYTF.

The rearrangement joins TRBV28 to TRBJ2-7, with D uncertain. Trimming took off 7 bases at V and 2 bases at J, with 6 bases between the two ends. Germline lookup yields CDR1 MDHEN and CDR2 SYDVKM. The CDR3 contains 11 residues. The CDR3 nucleotides read TGTGCCAGCACAGATCCCTACGAGCAGTACTTC. Its translation: CASTDPYEQYF.

As to this clone: Different DNA sequences within this sample yield the same CDR3. The CDR3 coding sequence is TGTGCCAGCAGCCTAGGACAGGGGAGTTATGGCTACACCTTC. Residues: CASSLGQGSYGYTF. The V call is TRBV5-4, the J call TRBJ1-2; TRBD1 aligns across 9 bases. Unmatched junction bases numbered 6, after V lost 4 bases and J lost 5 bases. The length of the CDR3 is 14 residues. The germline V gene has CDR1 SGHNT and CDR2 YYREEE (reference sequence).

This rearrangement joins TRBV9 to TRBJ2-1; 12 nucleotides agree with TRBD2. CDR1 SGDLS and CDR2 YYNGEE come from the germline V gene. The CDR3 length is 13 residues. The V and J ends lost 7 bases and 5 bases, in that order; junction bases with no gene match: 1. CDR3 sequence (DNA): TGTGCCAGCGGGACTAGCGGGCACAATGAGCAGTTCTTC. Residues: CASGTSGHNEQFF.

This clone was detected only once. The rearrangement uses TRBV7-9 and TRBJ1-6, with no clear D. The CDR3 loop spans 13 amino acids. The V end was cut by 3 bases, the J end by 5 bases, with 5 bases between. The germline CDR1 and CDR2 sequences are SEHNR and FQNEAQ (reference sequence). The CDR3 nucleotides are TGTGCCAGCAGCTTGGGGAATAATTCACCCCTCCACTTT. It yields the protein CASSLGNNSPLHF.

The chain uses TRBV14 and TRBJ1-1; D is perhaps TRBD1 (6 bases). The CDR3 totals 15 residues. CDR1 SGHDN and CDR2 FVKESK come from the germline V gene. V was trimmed by 4 bases and J by 1 base, leaving 13 bases between them. The CDR3 DNA reads as TGTGCCAGCAGCCCACTCCGGGGGGCGAACACTGAAGCTTTCTTT. It translates to CASSPLRGANTEAFF.

The genes are TRBV28 and TRBJ2-7; D assignment may be TRBD1 or TRBD2 (5 bases each). The CDR3 contains 15 residues. The V gene's germline CDR1 is MDHEN and CDR2 SYDVKM. V was trimmed by 7 bases and J by 4 bases, leaving 20 bases between them. In DNA, the CDR3 is TGTGCCAGCACCCTAGGGGACCACACGACTTACGAGCAGTACTTC. It yields the protein CASTLGDHTTYEQYF. The whole variable domain, filled in from reference TRBV28 and TRBJ2-7, reads DVKVTQSSRYLVKRTGEKVFLECVQDMDHENMFWYRQDPGLGLRLIYFSYDVKMKEKGDIPEGYSVSREKKERFSLILESASTNQTSMYLCASTLGDHTTYEQYFGPGTRLTVT.

This chain links TRBV5-1 with TRBJ2-2; D unclear. The CDR3 is made up of 14 amino acids. Germline CDR1 and CDR2: SGHRS and YFSETQ. The V end lost 4 bases, the J end lost 1 base, and 8 bases lay between the germline ends. CDR3 DNA: TGCGCCAGCAGCCGCAACAGGAACACCGGGGAGCTGTTTTTT. Encoded protein: CASSRNRNTGELFF.

The rearrangement links TRBV18 to TRBJ2-7; D may match TRBD1 or TRBD2 (5 bases each). Deletions cut 3 bases from V and 9 bases from J, with 15 bases between. Germline V gene lookup returns CDR1 KGHSH and CDR2 LQKENI. CDR3 length equals 13 residues. The CDR3 protein is CASSPKQEAGQYF. The CDR3 nucleotides read TGTGCCAGCTCACCTAAACAGGAGGCTGGGCAGTACTTC.

This sequence joins TRBV27 and TRBJ2-1; maybe TRBD2 (5 bases). Germline-derived CDR1 and CDR2 are MNHEY and SMNVEV (reference sequence). Between the trimmed V and J ends, which lost 3 bases and 10 bases, there was a span of 16 bases. The CDR3 is made up of 14 amino acids. The CDR3 spells CASSFSRTSLEQFF. The CDR3 region has the DNA TGTGCCAGCAGTTTTAGTCGGACTTCCTTGGAGCAGTTCTTC.

The CDR3: CASSYHLTGGAGKWDQPQHF. The CDR3 DNA follows: TGTGCCAGCAGTTACCACCTAACAGGGGGCGCGGGGAAATGGGATCAGCCCCAGCATTTT. The chain is built from TRBV6-2 or TRBV6-3 and TRBJ1-5, with 9 nucleotides matching TRBD1. The trim removed 2 bases at V and 5 bases at J, leaving 19 bases unmatched. Germline V gene lookup returns CDR1 MNHEY and CDR2 SVGEGT. This CDR3 has 20 amino acids.

The chain employs TRBV18 and TRBJ2-7; 7 positions match TRBD2. Germline V gives CDR1 KGHSH, CDR2 LQKENI. V was pared by 5 bases and J by 4 bases, with 11 bases of the junction left unmatched. The CDR3 covers 15 residues. CDR3 bases: TGTGCCAGCTCAAGGTCTAGCGGCGAGAGATACGAGCAGTACTTC. It specifies CASSRSSGERYEQYF.

The chain uses TRBV19 and TRBJ2-1, with D perhaps TRBD2 (6 bases). Germline V CDR1 and CDR2: LNHDA, SQIVND (reference sequence). V lost 8 bases and J lost 4, with 21 bases in between. The CDR3 spans 16 residues. The CDR3 loop reads CASGRRVELEYNEQFF. The CDR3 DNA is TGTGCCAGTGGGCGGAGGGTCGAGCTTGAATACAATGAGCAGTTCTTC.

The chain carries TRBV11-2 and TRBJ2-3; D is undetermined. Germline values: CDR1 SGHAT, CDR2 FQNNGV. This CDR3 has 16 amino acids. V was cut by 3 bases and J by 0 bases, with 13 bases left in between. This chain's CDR3 is CASSLGSNLSTDTQYF. Written as DNA, the CDR3 is TGTGCCAGCAGCTTGGGCAGCAACTTAAGCACAGATACGCAGTATTTT.

V usage is TRBV18 and J usage is TRBJ1-1, with D hard to call. The CDR3 consists of 14 residues. V lost 5 bases to trimming and J lost 1 base, with 11 bases between them. Germline V lookup: CDR1 KGHSH, CDR2 LQKENI. The CDR3 protein is CASSKADANTEAFF. The CDR3 DNA is TGTGCCAGCTCAAAGGCCGACGCGAACACTGAAGCTTTCTTT.

J is TRBJ2-1 and V is TRBV28; D is undetermined. The CDR3 length is 16 residues. Per germline, CDR1 MDHEN and CDR2 SYDVKM. The germline V and J ends were trimmed by 2 bases and 1 base, with 12 bases remaining between them. The CDR3 DNA reads TGTGCCAGCAGTTTAATCGTAGAAGGTTCCTACAATGAGCAGTTCTTC. Translating it yields CASSLIVEGSYNEQFF.

The chain combines TRBV5-4 with TRBJ2-7, with 11 positions matching TRBD1. Germline V lookup: CDR1 SGHNT, CDR2 YYREEE (reference sequence). The CDR3 contains 17 residues. V shed 4 bases and J 7 bases; nucleotides not matched to a gene: 16. CDR3 amino acids: CASSPLPTDRGLREQYF. The CDR3 DNA is TGTGCCAGCAGCCCCCTTCCGACGGACAGGGGGCTTCGGGAGCAGTACTTC.

The chain carries TRBV27 and TRBJ2-7; no clear D. In germline, CDR1 is MNHEY, CDR2 SMNVEV (reference sequence). The CDR3 is made up of 13 amino acids. Deletions cut 3 bases from V and 7 bases from J, with 13 bases between. Here the CDR3 reads CASSFYGPGEQYF. The CDR3 DNA reads as TGTGCCAGCAGTTTTTACGGACCTGGGGAGCAGTACTTC.

The V gene is TRBV24-1, the J gene TRBJ2-5; TRBD2 matches at 8 bases. The germline V gene has CDR1 KGHDR and CDR2 SFDVKD. V trimming: 3 bases; J trimming: 2 bases; junction bases outside the gene matches: 4. The CDR3 runs to 15 residues. In DNA, the CDR3 is TGTGCCACCAGTGATCTTAGCGGGACTCAAGAGACCCAGTACTTC. Its protein is CATSDLSGTQETQYF.

The chain uses TRBV5-1 and TRBJ2-7, with D maybe TRBD1 (5 bases). Germline V lookup: CDR1 SGHRS, CDR2 YFSETQ. Trimming pared 2 bases from V and 0 bases from J, leaving 6 bases between. This CDR3 spans 13 amino acids. The CDR3 reads CASSLQASYEQYF. In nucleotides, the CDR3 is TGCGCCAGCAGCTTACAGGCCTCCTACGAGCAGTACTTC.